The 11 T cell receptor beta chains given below trace back to one sample, sequenced in a study of cytomegalovirus exposure and HLA in healthy donors. Vbeta (60) and Jbeta (13) primers were used in the PCR. Sequenced by immunoSEQ multiplex PCR; TCRdb stores in-frame clones only, minus some. The sample records around 99,000 clones, just under 70% being singletons. The sequencing sample was made of PBMCs. All receptors come from a woman in her seventies in good health and CMV-seropositive.

The chain combines TRBV4-3 with TRBJ2-7; 8 nucleotides match TRBD2. From germline, CDR1 is LGHNA and CDR2 YSLEER. V shed 0 bases, J shed 4 bases, and the junction held 8 bases outside the gene matches. This CDR3 is built from 16 residues. The CDR3 sequence: CASSQDPTGGPYEQYF. DNA for the CDR3: TGCGCCAGCAGCCAAGATCCAACGGGGGGGCCTTACGAGCAGTACTTC.

The rearrangement links TRBV6-6 to TRBJ1-6; 9 bases fit TRBD1. Germline values: CDR1 MNHNY, CDR2 SVGAGI (reference sequence). After removal of 2 bases from V and 8 bases from J, the junction contained 7 bases not matched to a gene. This CDR3 is built from 16 residues. Here the CDR3 DNA reads TGTGCCAGCAGTTACAGATGGACAGGGGAGGATTCACCCCTCCACTTT. This sequence encodes CASSYRWTGEDSPLHF.

This chain uses TRBV7-9 with TRBJ1-2; the D gene is possibly TRBD1 (6 bases). The CDR3 has 13 amino acids. The germline CDR1 and CDR2 sequences are SEHNR and FQNEAQ (reference sequence). Between the trimmed V and J ends, which lost 3 bases and 7 bases, there was a span of 12 bases. CDR3 coding DNA: TGTGCCAGCAGCTTTTTGGGGGCTGGTGGCTACACCTTC. It codes for CASSFLGAGGYTF.

This sequence joins TRBV20-1 and TRBJ2-7; 7 bases are shared with TRBD2. The CDR3 covers 11 residues. V dropped 5 bases and J dropped 5; count of bases not matched to a gene: 3. In germline, CDR1 is DFQATT, CDR2 SNEGSKA (reference sequence). CDR3 sequence reads: CSAGRGDEQYF. CDR3 nucleotide sequence: TGCAGTGCTGGTCGGGGGGACGAGCAGTACTTC.

This clone has a single count. This rearrangement joins TRBV28 to TRBJ2-5; D gene uncertain. The end of the DNA fits TRBJ2-7 better, so the J call may be wrong. CDR1 is MDHEN, CDR2 SYDVKM, per germline. CDR3 length: 15 amino acids. This CDR3 is CASSLGAPLPYEQYF. The CDR3 DNA sequence: TGTGCCAGCAGCCTAGGAGCCCCTCTGCCCTACGAGCAGTACTTC.

The chain recombines TRBV7-9 with TRBJ2-7; tentatively, D is TRBD2 (5 bases). Germline values: CDR1 SEHNR, CDR2 FQNEAQ (reference sequence). CDR3 length equals 12 residues. The V end lost 7 bases, the J end lost 5 bases, and 12 bases lay between the germline ends. CDR3 in DNA: TGTGCCAGCACCCAGACTAACCACGAGCAGTACTTC. This translates into CASTQTNHEQYF.

CDR3 residues: CASTRGGYYNEQFF. Written as DNA, the CDR3 is TGTGCCAGCACTAGGGGGGGATACTACAATGAGCAGTTCTTC. The chain couples TRBV6-5 to TRBJ2-1; a possible D gene is TRBD2 (7 bases). Germline-derived CDR1 and CDR2 are MNHEY and SVGAGI. This CDR3 region has 14 residues. V was trimmed by 7 bases and J by 3 bases, leaving 13 bases between them.

V usage is TRBV5-6 and J usage is TRBJ1-2, with a tentative D call TRBD1 (5 bases). Germline V gives CDR1 SGHDT, CDR2 YYEEEE. The CDR3 sequence is 17 residues long. The germline V and J ends were trimmed by 6 bases and 3 bases, with 24 bases remaining between them. DNA for the CDR3: TGTGCCAGCACTGCACAGGTAATAGGAACGGGCTACTATGGCTACACCTTC. Protein product: CASTAQVIGTGYYGYTF. Variable domain in full (rest from reference TRBV5-6 and TRBJ1-2): DAGVTQSPTHLIKTRGQQVTLRCSPKSGHDTVSWYQQALGQGPQFIFQYYEEEERQRGNFPDRFSGHQFPNYSSELNVNALLLGDSALYLCASTAQVIGTGYYGYTFGSGTRLTVV.

This clone was detected only a few times. The chain is built from TRBV5-1 and TRBJ2-3; TRBD1 matches at 9 bases. The V segment lost 5 bases and the J segment 6 bases; nucleotides outside the gene matches: 13. Germline lookup yields CDR1 SGHRS and CDR2 YFSETQ. CDR3 length: 16 amino acids. The CDR3 coding sequence is TGCGCCAGCAGTCAAAGGACAGGGGCCTTAGGGGATACGCAGTATTTT. Protein: CASSQRTGALGDTQYF.

V and J are TRBV4-3 and TRBJ1-3, with D tentatively TRBD1 (6 bases). The germline V gene encodes CDR1 LGHNA and CDR2 YSLEER. CDR3 length: 16 amino acids. Trimming removed 3 bases from V and 0 bases from J, with 12 bases in between. CDR3 region: CASSHEQGRSGNTIYF. The CDR3 nucleotides read TGCGCCAGCAGCCACGAACAGGGACGCTCTGGAAACACCATATATTTT.

The sample holds a few counts of this clone. The chain couples TRBV5-6 to TRBJ1-3; D is unclear. The ends were cut back, 1 base at V and 0 bases at J, with 8 bases in the middle. This CDR3 is built from 15 residues. Germline CDR1 reads SGHDT; CDR2 reads YYEEEE. The CDR3 nucleotides are TGTGCCAGCAGCTTGTTAGCCAGCTCTGGAAACACCATATATTTT. It specifies CASSLLASSGNTIYF.